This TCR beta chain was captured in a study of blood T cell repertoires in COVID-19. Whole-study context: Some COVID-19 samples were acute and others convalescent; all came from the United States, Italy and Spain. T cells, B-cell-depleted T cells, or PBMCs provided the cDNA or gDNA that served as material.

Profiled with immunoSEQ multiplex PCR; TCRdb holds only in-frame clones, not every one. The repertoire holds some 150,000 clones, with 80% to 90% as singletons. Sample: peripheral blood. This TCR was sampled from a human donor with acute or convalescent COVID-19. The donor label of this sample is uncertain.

In DNA, the CDR3 is TGTGCCAGCAGCCAAGGACAGTCCACAGATACGCAGTATTTT. Translated, it gives CASSQGQSTDTQYF. The J gene is TRBJ2-3, the V gene TRBV7-3, with D perhaps TRBD1 (6 bases). V lost 5 bases and J 2 bases, leaving 11 bases between the germline ends. This CDR3 comprises 14 residues. CDR1 and CDR2 from the germline V gene are SGHTA and FQGTGA.